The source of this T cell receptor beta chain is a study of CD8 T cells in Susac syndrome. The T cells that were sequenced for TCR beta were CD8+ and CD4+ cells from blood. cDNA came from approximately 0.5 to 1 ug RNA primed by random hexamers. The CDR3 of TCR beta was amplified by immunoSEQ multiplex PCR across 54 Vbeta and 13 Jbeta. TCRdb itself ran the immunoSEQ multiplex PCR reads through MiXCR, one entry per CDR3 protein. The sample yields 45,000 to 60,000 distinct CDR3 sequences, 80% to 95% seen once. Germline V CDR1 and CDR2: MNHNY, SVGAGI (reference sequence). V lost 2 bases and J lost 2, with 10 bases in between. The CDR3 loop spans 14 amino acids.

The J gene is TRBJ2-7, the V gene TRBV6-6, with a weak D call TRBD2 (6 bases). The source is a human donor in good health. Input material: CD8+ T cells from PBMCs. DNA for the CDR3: TGTGCCAGCAGTTACGGGGGGTCTCCCTACGAGCAGTACTTC. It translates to CASSYGGSPYEQYF.